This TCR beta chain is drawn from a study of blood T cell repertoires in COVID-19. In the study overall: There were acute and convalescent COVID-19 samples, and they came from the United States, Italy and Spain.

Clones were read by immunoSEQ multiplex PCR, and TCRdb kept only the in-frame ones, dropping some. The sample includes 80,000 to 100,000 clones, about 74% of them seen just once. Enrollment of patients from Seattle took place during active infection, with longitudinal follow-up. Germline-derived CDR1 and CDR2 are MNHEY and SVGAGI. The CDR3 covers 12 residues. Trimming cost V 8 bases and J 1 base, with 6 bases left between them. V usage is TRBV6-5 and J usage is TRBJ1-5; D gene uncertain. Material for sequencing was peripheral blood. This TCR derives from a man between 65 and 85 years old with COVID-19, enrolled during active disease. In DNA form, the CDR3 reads TGTGCCAGCGGCCAAAGCAATCAGCCCCAGCATTTT. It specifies CASGQSNQPQHF.